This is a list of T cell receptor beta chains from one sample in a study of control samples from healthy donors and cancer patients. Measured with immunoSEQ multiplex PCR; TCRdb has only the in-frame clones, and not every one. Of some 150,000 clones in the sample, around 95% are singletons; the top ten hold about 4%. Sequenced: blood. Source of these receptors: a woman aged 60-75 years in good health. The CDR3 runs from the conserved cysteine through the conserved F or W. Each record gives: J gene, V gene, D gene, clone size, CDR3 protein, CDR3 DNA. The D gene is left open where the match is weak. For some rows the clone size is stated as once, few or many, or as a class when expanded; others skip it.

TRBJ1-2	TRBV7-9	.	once	CASSLQVEGYYGYTF	TGTGCCAGCAGCTTACAGGTAGAGGGCTACTATGGCTACACCTTC
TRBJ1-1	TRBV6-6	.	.	CASSAGIENTEAFF	TGTGCCAGCAGCGCAGGGATCGAGAACACTGAAGCTTTCTTT
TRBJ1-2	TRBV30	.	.	CAWSADTALYGYTF	TGTGCCTGGAGTGCGGACACAGCCCTTTATGGCTACACCTTC
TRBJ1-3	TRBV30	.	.	CAWIPHSGNTIYF	TGTGCCTGGATCCCCCACTCTGGAAACACCATATATTTT
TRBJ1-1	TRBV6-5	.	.	CASTALNTEAFF	TGTGCCAGTACAGCGTTGAACACTGAAGCTTTCTTT
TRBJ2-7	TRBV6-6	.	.	CASQPPAGSEQYF	TGTGCCAGCCAACCACCGGCGGGGAGTGAGCAGTACTTC
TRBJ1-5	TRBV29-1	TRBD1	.	CSIRTGGTDQPQHF	TGCAGCATCCGAACAGGGGGCACGGATCAGCCCCAGCATTTT
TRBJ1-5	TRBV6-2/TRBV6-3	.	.	CASSYSLGNSFSNQPQHF	TGTGCCAGCAGTTACTCCCTCGGGAACAGCTTTAGCAATCAGCCCCAGCATTTT
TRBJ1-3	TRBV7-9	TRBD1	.	CASSPDREEWNTIYF	TGTGCCAGCAGCCCCGACAGGGAGGAATGGAACACCATATATTTT
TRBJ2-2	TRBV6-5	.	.	CASRLGPVTGELFF	TGTGCCAGCAGATTGGGTCCGGTCACCGGGGAGCTGTTTTTT
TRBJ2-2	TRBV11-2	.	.	CASSSGGVNTGELFF	TGTGCCAGCAGCTCAGGGGGGGTGAACACCGGGGAGCTGTTTTTT
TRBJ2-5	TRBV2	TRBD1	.	CASKVGRGLETQYF	TGTGCCAGCAAGGTGGGCAGGGGGCTTGAGACCCAGTACTTC
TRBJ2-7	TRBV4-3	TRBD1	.	CASSQQTGGNLDEQYF	TGCGCCAGCAGCCAGCAGACAGGGGGGAATCTTGACGAGCAGTACTTC
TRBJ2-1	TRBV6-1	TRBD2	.	CASSDGPSGGATNEQFF	TGTGCCAGCAGTGACGGCCCCAGCGGGGGGGCGACTAATGAGCAGTTCTTC
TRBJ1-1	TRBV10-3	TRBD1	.	CAIKGGEPGTEAFF	TGTGCCATTAAAGGGGGCGAGCCGGGCACTGAAGCTTTCTTT
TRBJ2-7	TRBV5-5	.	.	CASSLFLRVSHEQYF	TGTGCCAGCAGCTTGTTTTTACGGGTCAGCCACGAGCAGTACTTC
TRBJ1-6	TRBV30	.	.	CAWSVAPGSSYNSPLHF	TGTGCCTGGAGTGTAGCGCCAGGGAGCTCCTATAATTCACCCCTCCACTTT
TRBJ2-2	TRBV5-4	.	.	CASSLGNLGSAGELFF	TGTGCCAGCAGCTTAGGTAACCTCGGGTCCGCCGGGGAGCTGTTTTTT
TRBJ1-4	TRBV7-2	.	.	CASSWEAQEKLFF	TGTGCCAGCAGTTGGGAGGCGCAGGAAAAACTGTTTTTT
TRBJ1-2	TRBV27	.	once	CASSSGDNYGYTF	TGTGCCAGCAGTTCAGGGGACAACTATGGCTACACCTTC